These 30 T cell receptor beta chains share one sample of origin, sequenced in a study of T cells expressing NK-cell markers. From the 5' RACE reads, TCRdb lists one entry per CDR3 protein and no DNA. In total, the table holds 150,000 or so distinct CDR3 sequences. Input material: blood T cells: a sorted CD56 or NKG2C T cell subset, CD4+ or CD8+ T cells, or bulk PBMC T cells (not recorded which). These receptors were obtained from a woman between 18 and 69 years old in good health.

This rearrangement joins TRBV20-1 to TRBJ2-3; the D call of TRBD1 rests on TCRdb alone, since no DNA is present to check it. CDR3 length: 14 amino acids. The germline V gene encodes CDR1 DFQATT and CDR2 SNEGSKA (reference sequence). CDR3 amino acids: CSASRDTSTDTQYF.

This chain connects TRBV20-1 to TRBJ2-5; TCRdb returns TRBD2, unconfirmable since there is no DNA. This CDR3 spans 16 amino acids. Germline lookup yields CDR1 DFQATT and CDR2 SNEGSKA (reference sequence). The CDR3 spells CSATLPRGGTQETQYF.

This chain connects TRBV5-6 to TRBJ2-6; there is no DNA to check the TCRdb D call of TRBD1. The CDR3 loop spans 18 amino acids. Germline V gene data show CDR1 as SGHDT and CDR2 as YYEEEE. The CDR3 loop reads CASRMGDRGLSGANVLTF.

The CDR3 here is CASSLAAGTATTNEKLFF. V is TRBV12-3 or TRBV12-4 and J is TRBJ1-4; the D call from TCRdb, TRBD1, cannot be confirmed without DNA. This CDR3 region has 18 residues.

V gene TRBV19 combines with J gene TRBJ2-1; no DNA is available, so the TRBD2 call from TCRdb remains unchecked. CDR1 is LNHDA and CDR2 is SQIVND in the germline V gene (reference sequence). The CDR3 sequence is 18 residues long. The CDR3 here is CASTPGVSGRTTYNEQFF.

The chain couples TRBV5-1 to TRBJ2-4. Germline V gene sequence: CDR1 SGHRS, CDR2 YFSETQ. This CDR3 is built from 14 residues. The CDR3: CASRHTSGKNIQYF. The whole variable domain, filled in from reference TRBV5-1 and TRBJ2-4, reads KAGVTQTPRYLIKTRGQQVTLSCSPISGHRSVSWYQQTPGQGLQFLFEYFSETQRNKGNFPGRFSGRQFSNSRSEMNVSTLELGDSALYLCASRHTSGKNIQYFGAGTRLSVL.

The rearrangement uses TRBV28 and TRBJ2-3; no DNA is available, so the TRBD2 call from TCRdb remains unchecked. The CDR3 totals 13 residues. Germline V lookup: CDR1 MDHEN, CDR2 SYDVKM. CDR3 region: CASIGPIGDTQYF.

The chain carries TRBV3-1 and TRBJ2-1. Looked up from germline, CDR1 is LGHDT and CDR2 is YNNKEL (reference sequence). The CDR3 has 16 residues. The CDR3 reads CASSQDLRGSYNEQFF.

This chain connects TRBV5-1 to TRBJ1-6. The CDR3 runs 15 residues. Germline lookup yields CDR1 SGHRS and CDR2 YFSETQ. The CDR3 sequence is CASSLEGHRNSPLHF.

The chain carries TRBV2 and TRBJ1-1; as DNA is missing, the TRBD1 call by TCRdb cannot be tested. The germline CDR1 and CDR2 sequences are SNHLY and FYNNEI. This CDR3 has 15 amino acids. CDR3 in amino acids: CASRLSMYRDSEAFF.

The chain is built from TRBV29-1 and TRBJ2-1. Per germline, CDR1 SQVTM and CDR2 ANQGSEA. CDR3 length: 13 amino acids. The CDR3 protein is CSVMGGSYNEQFF.

The chain couples TRBV7-3 to TRBJ2-5; with no DNA, the TCRdb D assignment of TRBD1 cannot be verified. CDR3 length: 15 residues. CDR1 SGHTA and CDR2 FQGTGA come from the germline V gene. CDR3 sequence reads: CASKLPEGARETQYF.

The CDR3 here is CASSYSGGFHEQYF. J is TRBJ2-7 and V is TRBV6-5; TCRdb indicates TRBD2, and absent DNA this call remains unverified. The CDR3 is 14 residues long. CDR1 is MNHEY and CDR2 is SVGAGI in the germline V gene.

This chain connects TRBV24-1 to TRBJ2-5; TCRdb proposes TRBD1, but this gene call is untestable without DNA. The length of the CDR3 is 14 residues. In germline, CDR1 is KGHDR, CDR2 SFDVKD. CDR3 residues: CATSDNRGKETQYF.

V is TRBV6-1 and J is TRBJ1-6; TCRdb proposes TRBD1, but this gene call is untestable without DNA. Looked up from germline, CDR1 is MNHNS and CDR2 is SASEGT. The CDR3 runs to 15 residues. The chain's CDR3 is CASSLPGQGNSPLHF.

The chain joins TRBV7-9 to TRBJ2-1. The CDR3 has 15 residues. Germline CDR1 SEHNR, CDR2 FQNEAQ (reference sequence). CDR3 protein: CASSPLGSSYNEQFF.

The chain uses TRBV30 and TRBJ1-4. CDR1 GTSNPN and CDR2 SVGIG come from the germline V gene (reference sequence). The CDR3 covers 12 residues. CDR3 residues: CAWSVRGEKLFF.

CDR3 loop: CSVGGTTNEKLFF. The V gene is TRBV29-1, the J gene TRBJ1-4. This CDR3 is 13 amino acids long. Germline CDR1 and CDR2: SQVTM and ANQGSEA.

This rearrangement joins TRBV29-1 to TRBJ2-5; the TRBD2 assignment by TCRdb is unverifiable without DNA. Germline CDR1 SQVTM, CDR2 ANQGSEA. The CDR3 is 14 amino acids. CDR3 sequence reads: CSVEKGQVGETQYF. Full variable domain (remainder filled in from reference TRBV29-1 and TRBJ2-5): SAVISQKPSRDICQRGTSLTIQCQVDSQVTMMFWYRQQPGQSLTLIATANQGSEATYESGFVIDKFPISRPNLTFSTLTVSNMSPEDSSIYLCSVEKGQVGETQYFGPGTRLLVL.

This chain links TRBV5-1 with TRBJ2-2. The CDR3 length is 15 residues. CDR1 SGHRS and CDR2 YFSETQ come from the germline V gene. The CDR3 loop reads CASSLAAESTGELFF.

The chain carries TRBV25-1 and TRBJ1-4; with no DNA, the TCRdb D assignment of TRBD1 cannot be verified. Per the germline V gene, CDR1 is MGHDK and CDR2 is SYGVNS. The CDR3 runs 14 residues. CDR3 protein: CASSEVGAGEKLFF. The entire variable domain, with the rest obtained from reference TRBV25-1 and TRBJ1-4, is as follows: EADIYQTPRYLVIGTGKKITLECSQTMGHDKMYWYQQDPGMELHLIHYSYGVNSTEKGDLSSESTVSRIRTEHFPLTLESARPSHTSQYLCASSEVGAGEKLFFGSGTQLSVL.

The genes are TRBV3-1 and TRBJ2-3; with no DNA, the TCRdb D assignment of TRBD2 cannot be verified. This CDR3 region has 16 residues. CDR1 and CDR2 from the germline V gene are LGHDT and YNNKEL (reference sequence). CDR3 residues: CASSQSLRLAADTQYF.

CDR3 region: CASRPGISGNQPQHF. The V gene is TRBV12-3 or TRBV12-4, the J gene TRBJ1-5. This CDR3 is 15 amino acids long.

The chain combines TRBV5-1 with TRBJ1-2; TCRdb lists TRBD1, though no DNA is available to test this call. CDR1 is SGHRS, CDR2 YFSETQ, per germline. CDR3 length: 12 residues. This chain's CDR3 is CASSPGQGGYTF.

This clonotype is medium-sized by frequency. The rearrangement joins TRBV3-1 to TRBJ2-1; the D call from TCRdb, TRBD2, cannot be confirmed without DNA. The germline V gene has CDR1 LGHDT and CDR2 YNNKEL (reference sequence). This CDR3 spans 16 amino acids. CDR3 residues: CASSQDEQRGNNEQFF.

The chain is built from TRBV3-1 and TRBJ2-6. Germline loops: CDR1 LGHDT, CDR2 YNNKEL (reference sequence). CDR3 size: 16 residues. CDR3 protein: CASSQELLSGANVLTF.

V usage is TRBV20-1 and J usage is TRBJ1-2; TCRdb's assignment of TRBD1 cannot be checked, as there is no DNA. The CDR3 extends over 15 amino acids. The germline gives CDR1 DFQATT, CDR2 SNEGSKA (reference sequence). The CDR3 reads CSATRSGVDNYGYTF.

V gene TRBV11-2 combines with J gene TRBJ2-2; TCRdb's D call of TRBD2 is untestable without DNA. This CDR3 comprises 17 residues. The germline CDR1 and CDR2 sequences are SGHAT and FQNNGV. Here the CDR3 reads CASSLGEGGGGTGELFF.

J is TRBJ1-1 and V is TRBV15; TCRdb's D call of TRBD1 is untestable without DNA. Germline lookup yields CDR1 LNHNV and CDR2 YYDKDF (reference sequence). The CDR3 is made up of 14 amino acids. The CDR3 sequence: CATSRESRGAEAFF.

V gene TRBV6-2 or TRBV6-3 combines with J gene TRBJ2-1; the D gene TCRdb calls, TRBD2, cannot be checked with no DNA. CDR3 length equals 15 residues. The germline gives CDR1 MNHEY, CDR2 SVGEGT. This CDR3 is CASSYGGLAGVRQFF.